This TCR beta chain was obtained from a study of tumor-infiltrating lymphocytes in primary liver carcinoma. Study background: Participating patients were men and women between 30 and 69 years old.

The authors made TCR beta cDNA from 400 to 600 ng total RNA with a constant-region primer. Libraries covering TCR beta were generated through three nested multiplex PCR rounds (using a slightly modified ARM-PCR). The first two PCR rounds, approximately 10 cycles each, used TRBV1-TRBV30 forward primers and a C-beta reverse primer. TCRdb re-derived calls from the multiplex PCR reads in MiXCR, one entry per CDR3 protein. The data hold about 200,000 distinct CDR3 sequences, with about two thirds observed a single time. The CDR3 is 17 residues long. Germline lookup yields CDR1 LGHNA and CDR2 YNFKEQ. V lost 1 base and J 8 bases, leaving 24 bases between the germline ends. Blood RNA came from unsorted whole blood; germline DNA was also extracted.

Sequenced: peripheral blood. This chain uses TRBV4-2 with TRBJ2-7; a weak D match, TRBD2 (5 bases). The source of this sequence is a woman aged 55-75 years with primary liver carcinoma and hepatitis B virus infection. This CDR3 reads CASSQVGSARNSVKQYF. The CDR3 region has the DNA TGTGCCAGCAGCCAAGTGGGTAGCGCGAGGAACTCGGTTAAGCAGTACTTC.